The 7 T cell receptor beta chains below all came from one sample that was sequenced in a study of T cell repertoires in cytomegalovirus infection. No antigen has been identified for these receptors. Via MiXCR, TCRdb re-called the reads, giving one row per CDR3 protein. The table has around 340,000 distinct CDR3 sequences, almost 30% seen once. The specimen was cultured PBMCs, collected from culture after CMV antigen stimulation. Receptors originate from a human donor in good health (CMV status not recorded). Some clones in this sample may be carry-over from other donors' samples.

The sample holds many counts of this clonotype. This chain connects TRBV7-2 to TRBJ1-1; a possible D gene is TRBD1 (6 bases). The CDR3 sequence is 17 residues long. Trimming cost V 5 bases and J 6 bases, with 25 bases left between them. Germline V CDR1 and CDR2: SGHTA, FQGNSA. The CDR3 here is CASSQSAQGRAWAEAFF. The CDR3 coding sequence is TGTGCCAGCAGCCAGTCGGCACAGGGTCGGGCATGGGCTGAAGCTTTCTTT.

The V and J genes are TRBV28 and TRBJ2-7; D perhaps matches TRBD2 (6 bases). The CDR3 length is 17 residues. The germline gives CDR1 MDHEN, CDR2 SYDVKM. V was cut by 5 bases and J by 2 bases, with 22 bases left in between. The DNA for the CDR3 is TGTGCCAGCAGTCCCGCGGCGGGACCGAGGGTCCCCTACGAGCAGTACTTC. Protein product: CASSPAAGPRVPYEQYF.

This sequence joins TRBV27 and TRBJ2-1; 7 bases fit TRBD2. With 5 bases clipped from V and 6 bases from J, the junction kept 7 bases outside the gene matches. The germline V gene has CDR1 MNHEY and CDR2 SMNVEV (reference sequence). The CDR3 sequence is 14 residues long. In DNA, the CDR3 is TGTGCCAGCAGTCTAAGCGGGATAGGCAATGAGCAGTTCTTC. It yields the protein CASSLSGIGNEQFF.

The V call is TRBV7-9, the J call TRBJ2-7; a possible D gene is TRBD1 (6 bases). The germline V gene has CDR1 SEHNR and CDR2 FQNEAQ (reference sequence). V was pared by 4 bases and J by 0 bases, with 10 bases between. The CDR3 consists of 14 residues. The CDR3 protein is CASSSRDISYEQYF. Here the CDR3 DNA reads TGTGCCAGCAGCTCCCGGGACATCTCCTACGAGCAGTACTTC.

This clonotype was counted a few times. The chain combines TRBV7-6 with TRBJ2-3; D gene uncertain. CDR1 and CDR2 from the germline V gene are SGHVS and FNYEAQ. V gave up 1 base and J gave up 4 bases, with 6 bases separating them. This CDR3 region has 13 residues. CDR3 nucleotide sequence: TGTGCCAGCAGCTTAGAGGTTCCAGATACGCAGTATTTT. Translation gives CASSLEVPDTQYF.

The rearrangement links TRBV11-2 to TRBJ1-5; a possible D gene is TRBD1 (6 bases). The CDR3 extends over 17 amino acids. The V end was cut by 0 bases, the J end by 3 bases, with 15 bases between. Germline V gives CDR1 SGHAT, CDR2 FQNNGV. CDR3 coding DNA: TGTGCCAGCAGCTTAGATGATTGGCCAGGGGACAATCAGCCCCAGCATTTT. This translates into CASSLDDWPGDNQPQHF.

This clonotype was seen a handful of times. This chain joins TRBV27 and TRBJ2-1, with 9 bases aligning to TRBD2. V lost 6 bases to trimming and J lost 4 bases; unmatched junction nucleotides: 10. Germline-derived CDR1 and CDR2 are MNHEY and SMNVEV (reference sequence). The CDR3 covers 16 residues. The CDR3: CASSLALAGSYNEQFF. The CDR3 DNA is TGTGCCAGCAGCTTGGCCCTAGCGGGGAGTTACAATGAGCAGTTCTTC.